This passage covers 9 T cell receptor beta chains from one sample sequenced in a study of shared clonotypes between healthy human individuals. The table came from immunoSEQ multiplex PCR; TCRdb's copy has only in-frame clones and leaves some out. This repertoire shows 2,500,000 or so clones, approximately 94% found once; its top ten account for 0.36%. Input material: naive CD4+ T cells from PBMCs. As for subset: CD45RA+ positively selected. These receptors were obtained from a man between 18 and 29 years old in good health. Some clones in this sample may be carry-over from other donors' samples.

As concerns this clone: Other DNA sequences in the same sample also yield this CDR3. The V and J genes are TRBV29-1 and TRBJ2-3; D uncertain. This CDR3 has 13 residues. Germline V gene data show CDR1 as SQVTM and CDR2 as ANQGSEA. V lost 7 bases, J lost 3 bases, and 14 bases lay in between. The CDR3 here is CSAGGPGTDTQYF. In nucleotides, the CDR3 is TGCAGCGCCGGTGGCCCCGGAACAGATACGCAGTATTTT.

The chain has TRBV6-4 and TRBJ1-1; D call uncertain. This CDR3 comprises 13 residues. V was cut by 3 bases and J by 5 bases, with 10 bases left in between. Germline CDR1 MRHNA, CDR2 SNTAGT. The CDR3 here is CASSETYFTEAFF. The CDR3 region has the DNA TGTGCCAGCAGTGAAACCTATTTTACTGAAGCTTTCTTT.

As to this clone: Distinct nucleotide sequences in the sample also encode this CDR3. The chain carries TRBV30 and TRBJ2-3; possibly TRBD1 for D (5 bases). The CDR3 loop spans 12 amino acids. Trimming removed 0 bases at V and 4 bases at J, with 5 bases between. The V gene's germline CDR1 is GTSNPN and CDR2 SVGIG (reference sequence). CDR3 DNA sequence: TGTGCCTGGAGTGTAGGGGCAGATACGCAGTATTTT. Translation: CAWSVGADTQYF.

This rearrangement joins TRBV15 to TRBJ2-1; the match to TRBD2 covers 9 bases. The CDR3 covers 14 residues. Germline V lookup: CDR1 LNHNV, CDR2 YYDKDF (reference sequence). Losses at the gene ends were 3 bases for V and 10 bases for J; bases not matched to a gene: 7. The CDR3 sequence is CATSSRLAGNEQFF. CDR3 nucleotides: TGTGCCACCAGCAGTCGGCTAGCGGGAAACGAGCAGTTCTTC.

The chain is built from TRBV6-5 and TRBJ1-6; 7 nucleotides agree with TRBD1. This CDR3 is built from 14 residues. CDR1 and CDR2 from the germline V gene are MNHEY and SVGAGI. After removal of 4 bases from V and 6 bases from J, the junction contained 3 bases not matched to a gene. CDR3 in amino acids: CASSSGQLNSPLHF. In DNA, the CDR3 is TGTGCCAGCAGTTCGGGACAGCTTAATTCACCCCTCCACTTT.

J is TRBJ2-1 and V is TRBV7-9, with 8 bases matching TRBD2. This CDR3 comprises 15 residues. The germline CDR1 and CDR2 sequences are SEHNR and FQNEAQ (reference sequence). The V segment lost 2 bases and the J segment 4 bases; nucleotides outside the gene matches: 4. The CDR3 spells CASSLYLAGYNEQFF. In DNA form, the CDR3 reads TGTGCCAGCAGCTTATACCTAGCGGGTTACAATGAGCAGTTCTTC.

As DNA, the CDR3 is TGTGCCAGCAGCCCGGGACAGAAGAATGAGCAGTACTTC. Amino acids: CASSPGQKNEQYF. The rearrangement uses TRBV5-6 and TRBJ2-7; 7 nucleotides match TRBD1. Germline V gene data show CDR1 as SGHDT and CDR2 as YYEEEE. The CDR3 loop spans 13 amino acids. With 4 bases clipped from V and 7 bases from J, the junction kept 8 bases outside the gene matches.

Notes on this clone: This specimen includes other DNA sequences encoding the same CDR3. V and J are TRBV7-2 and TRBJ1-2, with D hard to call. Germline-derived CDR1 and CDR2 are SGHTA and FQGNSA. Trimming stripped 4 bases from V and 0 bases from J, with 6 bases between. CDR3 length: 13 residues. The CDR3 protein is CASSSTANYGYTF. Here the CDR3 DNA reads TGTGCCAGCAGCTCTACGGCTAACTATGGCTACACCTTC.

The count of this clone is one. The chain uses TRBV7-7 and TRBJ2-1, with D perhaps matching TRBD1 or TRBD2 (5 bases each). Germline-derived CDR1 and CDR2 are SSHAT and FNYEAQ (reference sequence). CDR3 length: 15 residues. V lost 5 bases and J 0 bases, leaving 11 bases between the germline ends. CDR3 nucleotide sequence: TGTGCCAGCAGCCAAGGGACGAGCTCCTACAATGAGCAGTTCTTC. This gives the protein CASSQGTSSYNEQFF.